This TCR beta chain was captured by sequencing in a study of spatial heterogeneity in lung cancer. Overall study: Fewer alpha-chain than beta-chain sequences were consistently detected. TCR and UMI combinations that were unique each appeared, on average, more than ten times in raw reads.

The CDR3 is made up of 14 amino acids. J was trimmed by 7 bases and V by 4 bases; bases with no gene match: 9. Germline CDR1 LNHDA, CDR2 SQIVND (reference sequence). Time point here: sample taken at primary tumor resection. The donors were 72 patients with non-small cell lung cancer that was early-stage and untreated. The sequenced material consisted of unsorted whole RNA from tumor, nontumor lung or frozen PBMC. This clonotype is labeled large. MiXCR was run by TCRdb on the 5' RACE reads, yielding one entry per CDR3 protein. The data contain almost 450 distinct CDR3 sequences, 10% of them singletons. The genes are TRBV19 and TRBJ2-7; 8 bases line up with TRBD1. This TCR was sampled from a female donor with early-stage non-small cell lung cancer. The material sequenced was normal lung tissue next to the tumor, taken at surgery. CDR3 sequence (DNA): TGTGCCAGTAGTACCCTAACAGGGGGAAAGGAGCAGTACTTC. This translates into CASSTLTGGKEQYF.